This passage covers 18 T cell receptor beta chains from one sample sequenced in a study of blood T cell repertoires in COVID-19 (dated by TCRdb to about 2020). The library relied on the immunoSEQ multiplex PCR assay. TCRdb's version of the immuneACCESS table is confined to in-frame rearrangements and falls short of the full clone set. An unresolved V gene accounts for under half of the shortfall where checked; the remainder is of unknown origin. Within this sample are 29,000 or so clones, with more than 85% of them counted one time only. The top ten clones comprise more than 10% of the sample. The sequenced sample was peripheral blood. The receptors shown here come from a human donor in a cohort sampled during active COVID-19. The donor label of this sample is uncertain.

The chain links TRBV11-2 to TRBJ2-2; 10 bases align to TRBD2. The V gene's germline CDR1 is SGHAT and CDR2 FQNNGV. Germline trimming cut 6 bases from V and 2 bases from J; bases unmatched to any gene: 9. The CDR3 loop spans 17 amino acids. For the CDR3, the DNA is TGTGCCAGCAGATCTCCGGGACTAGCGTTTAACACCGGGGAGCTGTTTTTT. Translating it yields CASRSPGLAFNTGELFF.

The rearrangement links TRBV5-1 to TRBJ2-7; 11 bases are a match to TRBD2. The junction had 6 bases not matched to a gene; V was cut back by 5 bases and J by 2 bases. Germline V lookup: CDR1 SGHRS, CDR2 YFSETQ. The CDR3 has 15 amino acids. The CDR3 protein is CASSFGTSGTYEQYF. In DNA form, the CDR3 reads TGCGCCAGCAGTTTTGGGACTAGCGGAACCTACGAGCAGTACTTC.

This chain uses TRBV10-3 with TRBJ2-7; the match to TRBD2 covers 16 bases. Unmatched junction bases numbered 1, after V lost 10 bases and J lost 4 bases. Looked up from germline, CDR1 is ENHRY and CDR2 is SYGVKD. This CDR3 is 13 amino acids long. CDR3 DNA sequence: TGTGCCACGGGACTAGCGGGAGGGTACGAGCAGTACTTC. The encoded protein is CATGLAGGYEQYF.

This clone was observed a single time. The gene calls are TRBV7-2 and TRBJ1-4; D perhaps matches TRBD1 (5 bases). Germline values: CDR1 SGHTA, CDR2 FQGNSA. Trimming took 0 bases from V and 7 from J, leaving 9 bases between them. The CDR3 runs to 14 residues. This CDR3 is CASSLAPGREKLFF. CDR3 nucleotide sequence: TGTGCCAGCAGCTTAGCGCCAGGGCGTGAAAAACTGTTTTTT.

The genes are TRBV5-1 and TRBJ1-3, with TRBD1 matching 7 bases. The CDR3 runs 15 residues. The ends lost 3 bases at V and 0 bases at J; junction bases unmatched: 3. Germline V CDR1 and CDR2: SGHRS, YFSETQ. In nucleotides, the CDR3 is TGCGCCAGCAGCTCGGGACAGAGCTCTGGAAACACCATATATTTT. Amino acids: CASSSGQSSGNTIYF.

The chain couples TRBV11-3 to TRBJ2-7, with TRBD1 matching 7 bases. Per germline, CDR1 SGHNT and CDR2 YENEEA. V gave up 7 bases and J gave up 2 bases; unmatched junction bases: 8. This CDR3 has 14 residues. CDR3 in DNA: TGTGCCAGCACCTTGGGGGACAGAACCTACGAGCAGTACTTC. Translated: CASTLGDRTYEQYF.

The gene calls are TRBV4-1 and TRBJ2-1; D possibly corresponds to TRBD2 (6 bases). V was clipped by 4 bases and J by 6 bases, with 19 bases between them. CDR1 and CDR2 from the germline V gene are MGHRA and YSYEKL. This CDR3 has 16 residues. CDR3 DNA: TGCGCCAGCAGCCCCTCCCCCCTCGGGAGACCCAATGAGCAGTTCTTC. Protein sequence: CASSPSPLGRPNEQFF.

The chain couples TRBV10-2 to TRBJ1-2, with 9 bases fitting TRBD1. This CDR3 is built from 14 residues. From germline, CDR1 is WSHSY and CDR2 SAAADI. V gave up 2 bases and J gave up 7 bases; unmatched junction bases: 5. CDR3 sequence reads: CASSEGDRVIGYTF. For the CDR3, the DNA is TGCGCCAGCAGTGAGGGGGACAGGGTTATTGGCTACACCTTC.

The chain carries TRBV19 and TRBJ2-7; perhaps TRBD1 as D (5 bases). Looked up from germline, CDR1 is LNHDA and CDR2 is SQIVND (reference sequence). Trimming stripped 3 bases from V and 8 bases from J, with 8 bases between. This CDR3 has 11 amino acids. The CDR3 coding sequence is TGTGCCAGTAGTATCAGGGAACAGCAGTACTTC. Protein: CASSIREQQYF.

CDR3 bases: TGTGCCAGCTCACCCTACCGGGACAGTCCCTACGAGCAGTACTTC. The encoded protein is CASSPYRDSPYEQYF. This rearrangement joins TRBV18 to TRBJ2-7; TRBD1 matches 7 bases. The CDR3 loop spans 15 amino acids. J was trimmed by 2 bases and V by 3 bases; bases with no gene match: 7. Germline CDR1 is KGHSH and CDR2 is LQKENI.

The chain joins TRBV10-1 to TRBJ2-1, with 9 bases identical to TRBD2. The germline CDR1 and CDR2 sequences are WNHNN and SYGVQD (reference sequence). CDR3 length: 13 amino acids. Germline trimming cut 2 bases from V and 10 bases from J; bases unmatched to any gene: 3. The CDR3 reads CASSESGRWEQFF. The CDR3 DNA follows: TGCGCCAGCAGTGAGAGCGGGAGGTGGGAGCAGTTCTTC.

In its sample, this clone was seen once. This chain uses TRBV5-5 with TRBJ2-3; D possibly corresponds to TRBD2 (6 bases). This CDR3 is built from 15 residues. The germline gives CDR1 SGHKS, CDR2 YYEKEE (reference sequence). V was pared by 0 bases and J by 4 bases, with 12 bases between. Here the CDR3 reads CASSLVGLGADTQYF. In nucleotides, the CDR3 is TGTGCCAGCAGCTTGGTGGGACTTGGGGCAGATACGCAGTATTTT.

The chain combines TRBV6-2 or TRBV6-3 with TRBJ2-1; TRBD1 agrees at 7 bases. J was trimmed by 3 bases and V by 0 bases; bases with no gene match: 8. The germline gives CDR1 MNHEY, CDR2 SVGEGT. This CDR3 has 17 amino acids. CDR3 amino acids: CASSYSTPGQYYNEQFF. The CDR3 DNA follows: TGTGCCAGCAGTTACTCGACTCCGGGACAGTACTACAATGAGCAGTTCTTC.

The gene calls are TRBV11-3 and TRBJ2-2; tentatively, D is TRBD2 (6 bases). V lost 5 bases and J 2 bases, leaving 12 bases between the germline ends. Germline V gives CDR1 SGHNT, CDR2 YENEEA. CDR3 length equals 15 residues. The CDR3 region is CASSRREFNTGELFF. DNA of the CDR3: TGTGCCAGCAGCCGGCGGGAATTTAACACCGGGGAGCTGTTTTTT. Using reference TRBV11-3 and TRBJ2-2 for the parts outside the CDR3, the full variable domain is EAGVVQSPRYKIIEKKQPVAFWCNPISGHNTLYWYLQNLGQGPELLIRYENEEAVDDSQLPKDRFSAERLKGVDSTLKIQPAELGDSAVYLCASSRREFNTGELFFGEGSRLTVL.

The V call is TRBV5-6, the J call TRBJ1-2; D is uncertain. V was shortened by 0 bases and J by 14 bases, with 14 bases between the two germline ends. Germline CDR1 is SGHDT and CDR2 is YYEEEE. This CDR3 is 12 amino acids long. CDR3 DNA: TGTGCCAGCAGCTTGGCCGGAGGCAGCAGAACCTTC. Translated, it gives CASSLAGGSRTF.

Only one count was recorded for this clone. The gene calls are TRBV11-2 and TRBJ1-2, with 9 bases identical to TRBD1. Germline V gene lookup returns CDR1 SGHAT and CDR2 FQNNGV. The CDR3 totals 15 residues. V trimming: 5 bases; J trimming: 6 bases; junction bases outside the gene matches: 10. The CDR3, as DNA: TGTGCCAGCAGCCCCAACATCTGGACAGGGGATGGCTACACCTTC. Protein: CASSPNIWTGDGYTF.

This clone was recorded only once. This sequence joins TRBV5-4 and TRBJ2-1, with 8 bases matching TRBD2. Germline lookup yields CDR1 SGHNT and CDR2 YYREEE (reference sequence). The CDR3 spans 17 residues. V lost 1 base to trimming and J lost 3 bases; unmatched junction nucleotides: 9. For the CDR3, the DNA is TGTGCCAGCAGCTTGACAGGTAGCGGGAAGATCTACAATGAGCAGTTCTTC. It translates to CASSLTGSGKIYNEQFF. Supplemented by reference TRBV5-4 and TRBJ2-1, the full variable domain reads ETGVTQSPTHLIKTRGQQVTLRCSSQSGHNTVSWYQQALGQGPQFIFQYYREEENGRGNFPPRFSGLQFPNYSSELNVNALELDDSALYLCASSLTGSGKIYNEQFFGPGTRLTVL.

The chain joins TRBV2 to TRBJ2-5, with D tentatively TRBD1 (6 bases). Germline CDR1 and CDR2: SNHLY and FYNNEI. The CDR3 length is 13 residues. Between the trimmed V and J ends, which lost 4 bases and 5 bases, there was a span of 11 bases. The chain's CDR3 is CASSGVRGETQYF. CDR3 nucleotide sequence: TGTGCCAGCAGTGGTGTTAGGGGGGAGACCCAGTACTTC.